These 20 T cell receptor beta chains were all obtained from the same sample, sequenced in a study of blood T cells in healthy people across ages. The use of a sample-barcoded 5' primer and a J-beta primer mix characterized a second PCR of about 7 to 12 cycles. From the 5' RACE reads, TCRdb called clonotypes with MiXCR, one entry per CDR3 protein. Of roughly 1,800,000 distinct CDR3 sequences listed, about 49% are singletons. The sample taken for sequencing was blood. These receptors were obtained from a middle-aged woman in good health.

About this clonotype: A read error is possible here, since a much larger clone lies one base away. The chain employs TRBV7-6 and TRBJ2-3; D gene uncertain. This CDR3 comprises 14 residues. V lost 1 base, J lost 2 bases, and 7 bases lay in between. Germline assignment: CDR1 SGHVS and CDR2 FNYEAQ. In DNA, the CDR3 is TGTGCCAGCAGCTTAGGGGAATTCACAGATACGCAGTATTTT. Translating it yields CASSLGEFTDTQYF. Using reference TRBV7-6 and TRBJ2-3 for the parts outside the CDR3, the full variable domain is GAGVSQSPRYKVTKRGQDVALRCDPISGHVSLYWYRQALGQGPEFLTYFNYEAQQDKSGLPNDRFSAERPEGSISTLTIQRTEQRDSAMYRCASSLGEFTDTQYFGPGTRLTVL.

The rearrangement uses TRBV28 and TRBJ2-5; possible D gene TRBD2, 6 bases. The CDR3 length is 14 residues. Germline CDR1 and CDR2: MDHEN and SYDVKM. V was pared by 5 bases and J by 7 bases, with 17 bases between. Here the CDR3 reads CASSTPHGEATQYF. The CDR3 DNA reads TGTGCCAGCAGTACACCCCATGGGGAGGCGACCCAGTACTTC.

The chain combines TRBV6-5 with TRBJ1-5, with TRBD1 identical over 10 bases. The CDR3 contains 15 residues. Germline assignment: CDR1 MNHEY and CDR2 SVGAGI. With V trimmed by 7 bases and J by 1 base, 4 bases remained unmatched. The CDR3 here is CASKQDRGSNQPQHF. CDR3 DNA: TGTGCCAGCAAACAGGACAGGGGGAGCAATCAGCCCCAGCATTTT.

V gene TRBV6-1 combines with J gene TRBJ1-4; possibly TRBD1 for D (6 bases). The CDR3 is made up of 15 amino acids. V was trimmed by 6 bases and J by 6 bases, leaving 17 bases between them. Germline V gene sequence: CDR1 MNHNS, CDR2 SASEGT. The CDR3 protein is CASRGPGAGDEKLFF. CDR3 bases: TGTGCCAGCAGGGGCCCAGGGGCTGGGGATGAAAAACTGTTTTTT.

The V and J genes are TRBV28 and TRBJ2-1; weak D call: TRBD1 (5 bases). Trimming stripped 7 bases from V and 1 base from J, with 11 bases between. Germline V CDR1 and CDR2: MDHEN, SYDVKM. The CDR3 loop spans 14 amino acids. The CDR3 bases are TGTGCCAGCATTGTGGGGCCTTCCTACAATGAGCAGTTCTTC. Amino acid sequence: CASIVGPSYNEQFF.

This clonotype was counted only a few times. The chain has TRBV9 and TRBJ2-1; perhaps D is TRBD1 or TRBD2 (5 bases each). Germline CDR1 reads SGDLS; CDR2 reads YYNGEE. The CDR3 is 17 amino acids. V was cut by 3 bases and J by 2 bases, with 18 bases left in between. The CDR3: CASSAIGTSTAYNEQFF. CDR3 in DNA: TGTGCCAGCAGCGCGATAGGGACCTCAACGGCCTACAATGAGCAGTTCTTC.

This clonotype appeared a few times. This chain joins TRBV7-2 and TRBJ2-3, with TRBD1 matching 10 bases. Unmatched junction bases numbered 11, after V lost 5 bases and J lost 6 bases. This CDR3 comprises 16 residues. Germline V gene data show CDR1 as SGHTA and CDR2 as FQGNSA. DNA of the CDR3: TGTGCCAGCAGCCCGTGGGGACAGGGGACGTCGGATACGCAGTATTTT. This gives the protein CASSPWGQGTSDTQYF.

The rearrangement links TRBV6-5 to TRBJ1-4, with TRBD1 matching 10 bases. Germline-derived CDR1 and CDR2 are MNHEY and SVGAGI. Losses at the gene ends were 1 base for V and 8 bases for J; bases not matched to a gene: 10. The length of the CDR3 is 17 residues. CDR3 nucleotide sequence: TGTGCCAGCAGTTACTTTCGGCGGGGGACAGGGGACGAAAAACTGTTTTTT. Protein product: CASSYFRRGTGDEKLFF.

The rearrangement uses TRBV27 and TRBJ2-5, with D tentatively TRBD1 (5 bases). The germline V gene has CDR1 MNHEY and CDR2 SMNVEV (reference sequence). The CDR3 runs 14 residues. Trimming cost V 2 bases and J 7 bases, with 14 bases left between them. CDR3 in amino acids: CASSLRASTGTQYF. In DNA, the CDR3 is TGTGCCAGCAGTTTAAGGGCCTCTACAGGGACCCAGTACTTC.

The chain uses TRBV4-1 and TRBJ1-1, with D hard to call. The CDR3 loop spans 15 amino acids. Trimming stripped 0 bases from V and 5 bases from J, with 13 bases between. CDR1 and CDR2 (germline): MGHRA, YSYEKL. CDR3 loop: CASSQDIQRTTEAFF. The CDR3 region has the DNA TGCGCCAGCAGCCAAGATATACAGCGAACTACTGAAGCTTTCTTT.

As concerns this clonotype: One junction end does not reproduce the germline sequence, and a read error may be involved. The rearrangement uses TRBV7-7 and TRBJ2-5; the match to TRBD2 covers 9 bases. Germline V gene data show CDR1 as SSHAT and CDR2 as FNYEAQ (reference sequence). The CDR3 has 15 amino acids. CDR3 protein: CASSPKRGADETQYF. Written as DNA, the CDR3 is TGTGCTAGCAGCCCCAAGCGGGGGGCCGACGAGACCCAGTACTTC.

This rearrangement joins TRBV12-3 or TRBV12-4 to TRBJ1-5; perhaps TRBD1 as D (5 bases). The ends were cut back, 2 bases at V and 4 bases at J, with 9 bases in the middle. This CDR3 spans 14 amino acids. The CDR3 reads CASSLRGENQPQHF. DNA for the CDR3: TGTGCCAGCAGTTTACGGGGGGAGAATCAGCCCCAGCATTTT.

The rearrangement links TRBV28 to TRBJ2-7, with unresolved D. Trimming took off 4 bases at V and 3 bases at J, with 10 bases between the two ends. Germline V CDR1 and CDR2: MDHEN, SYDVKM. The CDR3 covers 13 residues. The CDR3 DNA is TGTGCCAGCAGTTCGCGGCGGCGCTACGAGCAGTACTTC. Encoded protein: CASSSRRRYEQYF.

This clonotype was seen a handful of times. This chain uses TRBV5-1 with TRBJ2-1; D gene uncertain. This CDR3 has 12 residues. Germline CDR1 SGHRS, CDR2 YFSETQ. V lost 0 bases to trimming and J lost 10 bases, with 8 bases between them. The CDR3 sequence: CASSLALSEQFF. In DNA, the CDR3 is TGCGCCAGCAGCTTGGCCTTATCCGAGCAGTTCTTC.

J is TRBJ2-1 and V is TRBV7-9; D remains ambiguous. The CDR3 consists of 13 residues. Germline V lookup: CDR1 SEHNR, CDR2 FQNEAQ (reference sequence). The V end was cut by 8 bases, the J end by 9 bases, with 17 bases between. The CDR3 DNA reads TGTGCCAGCGAAGGGCGCGGTCGTGGTGAGCAGTTCTTC. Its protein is CASEGRGRGEQFF.

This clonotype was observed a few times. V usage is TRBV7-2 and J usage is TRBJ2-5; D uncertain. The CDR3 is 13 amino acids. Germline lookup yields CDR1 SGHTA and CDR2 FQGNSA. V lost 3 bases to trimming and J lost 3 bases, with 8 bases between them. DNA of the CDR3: TGTGCCAGCAGCTTCGACTGGAAAGAGACCCAGTACTTC. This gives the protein CASSFDWKETQYF.

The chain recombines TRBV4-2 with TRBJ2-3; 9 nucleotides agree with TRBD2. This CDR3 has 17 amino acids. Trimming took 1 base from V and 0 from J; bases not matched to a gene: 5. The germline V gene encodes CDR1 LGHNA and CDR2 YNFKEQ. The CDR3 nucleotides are TGTGCCAGCAGCCAAGTTGGCGGGGGGGGGAGCACAGATACGCAGTATTTT. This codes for CASSQVGGGGSTDTQYF.

The CDR3 reads CASSTLRTLNTEAFF. CDR3 DNA sequence: TGTGCCAGCAGTACCCTAAGGACTTTGAACACTGAAGCTTTCTTT. The V call is TRBV12-3 or TRBV12-4, the J call TRBJ1-1; D gene ambiguous. Deletions cut 5 bases from V and 0 bases from J, with 13 bases between. The CDR3 contains 15 residues.

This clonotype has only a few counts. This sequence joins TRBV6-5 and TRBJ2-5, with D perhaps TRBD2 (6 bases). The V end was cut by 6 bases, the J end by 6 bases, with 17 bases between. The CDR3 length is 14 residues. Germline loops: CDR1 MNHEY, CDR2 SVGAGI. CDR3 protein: CASRESPGTQTQYF. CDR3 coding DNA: TGTGCCAGCAGAGAGTCCCCCGGGACTCAGACCCAGTACTTC.

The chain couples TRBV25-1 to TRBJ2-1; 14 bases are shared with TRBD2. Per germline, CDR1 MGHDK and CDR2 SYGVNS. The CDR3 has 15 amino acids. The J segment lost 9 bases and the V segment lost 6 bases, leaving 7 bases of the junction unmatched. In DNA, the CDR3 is TGTGCCAGCAGCAGACTAGCGGGGGGGGAGGTTGAGCAGTTCTTC. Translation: CASSRLAGGEVEQFF.